The clone carrying this T cell receptor (beta chain) was counted many times. Its cognate antigen is unknown. The data stem from a study of CD8+CD57+ T cells in acquired aplastic anemia. Study background: Isolated CD4+ and CD8+ cells, once sorted, yielded DNA averaging around 3.3 ug. Average CD4+ read depth in healthy donors was 11 million or so reads. Notes on the study in general: Controls and patients did not differ significantly in CD8+ Simpson's diversity. Overlap between patients and controls comprised roughly 28 CD8+ CDR3 sequences.

CDR3 and TCR beta VDJ profiling relied on genomic DNA as the template. TCRdb processed the reads anew with MiXCR; each CDR3 protein has one entry. The table lists approximately 81,000 distinct CDR3 sequences, about half of them singletons. Germline CDR1 is DFQATT and CDR2 is SNEGSKA (reference sequence). Deletions cut 1 base from V and 5 bases from J, with 8 bases between. The CDR3 runs 12 residues. Specimen: sorted CD4+, CD8+, or CD8+CD57+ T cells (not recorded which) from PBMCs. The clonotype comes from a human donor in good health, serving as a control. The V call is TRBV20-1, the J call TRBJ1-1; D gene unclear. CDR3 residues: CSARGGETEAFF. The CDR3 region has the DNA TGCAGTGCTAGAGGCGGCGAGACTGAAGCTTTCTTT.